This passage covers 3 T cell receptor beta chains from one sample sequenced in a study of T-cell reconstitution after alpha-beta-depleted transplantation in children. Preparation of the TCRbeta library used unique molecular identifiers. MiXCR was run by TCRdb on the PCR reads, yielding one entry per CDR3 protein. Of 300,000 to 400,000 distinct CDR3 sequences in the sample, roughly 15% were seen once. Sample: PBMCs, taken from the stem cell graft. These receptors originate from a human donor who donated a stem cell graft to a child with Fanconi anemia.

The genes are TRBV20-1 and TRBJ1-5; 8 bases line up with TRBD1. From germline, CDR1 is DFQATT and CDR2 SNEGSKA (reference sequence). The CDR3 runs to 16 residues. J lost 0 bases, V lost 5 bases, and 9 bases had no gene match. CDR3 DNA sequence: TGCAGTGCTGTGCAACAGGGGGGCTATAGCAATCAGCCCCAGCATTTT. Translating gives CSAVQQGGYSNQPQHF.

The CDR3 sequence: CASSQMETQYF. CDR3 coding DNA: TGTGCCAGCAGCCAGATGGAAACCCAGTACTTC. The rearrangement joins TRBV3-1 to TRBJ2-5; no firm D call. Germline-derived CDR1 and CDR2 are LGHDT and YNNKEL (reference sequence). The length of the CDR3 is 11 residues. Trimming took 3 bases from V and 8 from J, leaving 7 bases between them.

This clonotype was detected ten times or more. CDR3: CASSAGLASDTQYF. CDR3 bases: TGTGCCAGCAGCGCCGGACTAGCATCAGATACGCAGTATTTT. This chain joins TRBV9 and TRBJ2-3; TRBD2 matches 8 bases. The germline V gene has CDR1 SGDLS and CDR2 YYNGEE. After removal of 3 bases from V and 4 bases from J, the junction contained 4 bases not matched to a gene. CDR3 size: 14 residues.